This TCR beta chain was captured by sequencing in a study of blood T cell repertoires in COVID-19 (dated by TCRdb to between 2020 and 2021). For the wider study: Samples from collaborators originated in the United States, Italy and Spain and spanned both the acute and convalescent phases of COVID-19. The prospective study material was composed of cDNA or gDNA derived from T cells, B-cell-depleted T cells, or PBMCs. Samples were obtained from the ongoing ImmuneRACE study (first 160 participants) and from 1,200 or so subjects provided by 6 global collaborators. A freely available public database, intended as a resource for researchers studying the immune response to SARS-CoV-2, is where the repertoires were released. Where HLA class I and class II types were available, the types were taken from metadata supplied by the sample provider, not from assay-based typing. Deeply sampled blood TCRbeta repertoires from subjects exposed to, actively infected with, or recovered from COVID-19 were included in the dataset. Nearly every sample came with metadata listing a de-identified subject ID, COVID-19 status, age in years and sex.

Participants in the prospective study were enrolled through a virtual design, were aged 18 to 89 years, and lived in roughly 24 United States geographic areas. To assign participants to cohorts, the prospective study relied on clinical history that participants themselves reported in a screening survey and a study questionnaire. ImmuneRACE Cohort 3 recovered participants were defined by two consecutive negative NP/OP PCR tests, healthcare professional clearance, or symptom resolution. Mobile phlebotomists in the prospective study collected whole blood, serum and a nasopharyngeal or oropharyngeal swab from every participant. Prospective study participants could optionally give additional blood draws and questionnaires over a roughly two-month period. Prospective study blood samples were shipped either frozen or at room temperature before DNA extraction. Findings and caveats that apply to the study as a whole: The quantity of clinical and demographic metadata differed by source and by participant and was supplied without curation.

TCRbeta CDR3 regions were amplified from genomic DNA using the immunoSEQ Assay, a bias-controlled multiplex PCR. The paper's processing steps were these. The number of nucleated cells in each sample was estimated by amplification of reference gene primers within the assay. To quantify the absolute abundance of each unique TCRbeta CDR3 rearrangement, sequence reads were collapsed and filtered. Productive Simpson clonality was computed per sample as the square root of Simpson's diversity index over productive rearrangements. TCRdb limited this immuneACCESS table to in-frame rearrangements with V and J called. A share of clones is missing; checked studies link under half to unresolved V genes, and the rest is unexplained. Clonal size and the V and J genes are those of that table, whereas D and trimming came from the DNA. This sample gives around 170,000 clones in total; approximately 85% of them show up just once. The ten largest clones represent about 8.4% of the sample.

Comment on this clone: No cognate antigen has been identified for it. Base qualities are not provided; no much larger clone lies one nucleotide away.

The CDR3 runs 14 amino acids, cysteine and phenylalanine included. Only the CDR3 DNA is retained, 42 bases long and in frame from the first base. The junction shows trimming of 6 bases on V and 4 bases on J, plus 13 bases between the germline ends. CDR1 is given as MDHEN and CDR2 as SYDVKM, both from the germline V gene. Input material: PBMCs or T cells enriched from blood (not recorded which). The receptor chain draws on TRBV28 and TRBJ1-3; the D segment could be TRBD1, given 5 matching bases. This clonotype was sampled from a woman younger than 35 who had recovered from COVID-19. The DNA is TGTGCCAGCAGCCTGACAGATCTCGGAAACACCATATATTTT. This codes for CASSLTDLGNTIYF.